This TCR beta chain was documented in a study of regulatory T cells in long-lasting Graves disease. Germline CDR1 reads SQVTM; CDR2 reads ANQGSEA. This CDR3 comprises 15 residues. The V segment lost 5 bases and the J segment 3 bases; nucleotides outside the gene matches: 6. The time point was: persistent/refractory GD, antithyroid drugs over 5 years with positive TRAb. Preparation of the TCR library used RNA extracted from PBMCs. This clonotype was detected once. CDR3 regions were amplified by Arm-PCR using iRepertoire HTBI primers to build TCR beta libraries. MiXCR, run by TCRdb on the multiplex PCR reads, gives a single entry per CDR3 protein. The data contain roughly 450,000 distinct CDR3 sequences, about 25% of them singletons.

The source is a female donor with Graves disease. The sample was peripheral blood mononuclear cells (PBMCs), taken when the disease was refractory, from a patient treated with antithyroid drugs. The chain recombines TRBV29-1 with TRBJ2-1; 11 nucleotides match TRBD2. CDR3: CSVTRGLADYNEQFF. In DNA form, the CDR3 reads TGCAGCGTTACGCGGGGACTAGCGGACTACAATGAGCAGTTCTTC.